The rows below give T cell receptor beta chains drawn from one sample of a study of T cell responses to AZD1222 COVID-19 vaccine. The repertoire was sequenced with immunoSEQ multiplex PCR; TCRdb's copy has only in-frame clones and lacks some. The table lists some 180,000 clones, more than 90% of them singletons. The sample was peripheral blood, taken 28 days after the second dose of the MenACWY control vaccine. These receptors all come from an adult who received the MenACWY meningococcal vaccine as a control. Each CDR3 is given with its conserved first and last residue. Fields, in order: J gene, V gene, clone size, D gene, CDR3 DNA, CDR3 protein. A D gene is named only where the DNA matches it firmly. Expanded clones are given a class, and other clones once, few, many or no size at all.

TRBJ2-4 TRBV9 - - TGTGCCAGCAGCCACCCCCAAGGTCACATTCAGTACTTC CASSHPQGHIQYF
TRBJ1-1 TRBV27 - TRBD1 TGTGCCAGCAGAGGACAGGGAGACACTGAAGCTTTCTTT CASRGQGDTEAFF
TRBJ2-1 TRBV7-3 - TRBD2 TGTGCCAGCAGCTCCGGCGGCGGGAGGGCCAATGAGCAGTTCTTC CASSSGGGRANEQFF
TRBJ1-3 TRBV29-1 once - TGCAGCGTTGCCCAAGTAGCCACTGGAAACACCATATATTTT CSVAQVATGNTIYF
TRBJ1-2 TRBV6-1 - TRBD1 TGTGCCAGCAGTGAACAGCCCCTAACAGGGGGTAACTATGGCTACACCTTC CASSEQPLTGGNYGYTF
TRBJ2-1 TRBV4-3 - TRBD2 TGCGCCAGCAGCCAAGATCCGGGACTAGCGGGAGAGAGTGAGCAGTTCTTC CASSQDPGLAGESEQFF
TRBJ2-7 TRBV2 - TRBD2 TGTGCCGGGACTAGCGGGAGCTACGAGCAGTACTTC CAGTSGSYEQYF
TRBJ1-1 TRBV27 - TRBD1 TGTGCCAGCAGTATTACAGGGGCTGGTACTGAAGCTTTCTTT CASSITGAGTEAFF
TRBJ2-7 TRBV6-1 - - TGTGCCAGCAGTGACGTACTCGCCGGGAAGCAGTACTTC CASSDVLAGKQYF
TRBJ1-2 TRBV12-3/TRBV12-4 - - TGTGCCAGCAAATCCGACGGCGGCTACACCTTC CASKSDGGYTF
TRBJ2-2 TRBV5-1 - - TGCGCCAGCAGCTTGGTGGGGCCTAGCGTCACCGGGGAGCTGTTTTTT CASSLVGPSVTGELFF
TRBJ2-1 TRBV11-3 - - TGTGCCAGCAGCTTAGCTGCGGGACGGTACAATGAGCAGTTCTTC CASSLAAGRYNEQFF
TRBJ1-5 TRBV30 - - TGTGCCTGGAGTGGCCGGGGGGGTCAGCCCCAGCATTTT CAWSGRGGQPQHF
TRBJ2-1 TRBV30 - - TGTGCCTGGAGTCCAACAGCGGGAAGGGGGGATGAGCAGTTCTTC CAWSPTAGRGDEQFF
TRBJ2-1 TRBV7-2 - TRBD2 TGTGCCAGCAGCACCCAGTCGGGACTAGCCCCATACAATGAGCAGTTCTTC CASSTQSGLAPYNEQFF
TRBJ2-2 TRBV28 - - TGTGCCAGCAGTGAGTTGATACCCGGGGAGCTGTTTTTT CASSELIPGELFF
TRBJ2-3 TRBV19 - - TGTGCCAGTAGTACGTCCCCCGGCGGGCGCACAGATACGCAGTATTTT CASSTSPGGRTDTQYF
TRBJ2-6 TRBV27 - TRBD1 TGTGCCAGCAGCCGGGACAGGACGGCCGGGGCCAACGTCCTGACTTTC CASSRDRTAGANVLTF
TRBJ2-1 TRBV18 - - TGTGCCAGCTCACCACGAACCCCAGGGCAGGGATCCAATGAGCAGTTCTTC CASSPRTPGQGSNEQFF
TRBJ1-6 TRBV4-3 - TRBD1 TGCGCCAGCAGCCAAAACGGACAGGGTTTTTCACCCCTCCACTTT CASSQNGQGFSPLHF
TRBJ2-7 TRBV28 - - TGTGCCAGCAGTCTAGAGGGGGGGACCCTCTACGAGCAGTACTTC CASSLEGGTLYEQYF
TRBJ2-2 TRBV5-1 - TRBD2 TGCGCCAGCAGCTTGGGACTAGCGGGAGAAGACGGGGAGCTGTTTTTT CASSLGLAGEDGELFF
TRBJ1-1 TRBV7-9 - - TGTGCCAGCAGCTTAGGGGGGACTTCAGCTTTCTTT CASSLGGTSAFF
TRBJ2-7 TRBV6-5 - TRBD2 TGTGCCAGCAGCCAGCCGGGACTAGCGAACAACGAGCAGTACTTC CASSQPGLANNEQYF
TRBJ2-2 TRBV19 - - TGTGCCAGTAGTATAGACTCGCGCACAAGGGGAGGGGAGCTGTTTTTT CASSIDSRTRGGELFF
TRBJ2-7 TRBV6-4 - - TGTGCCAGCATATATCTGGACCCCTACGAGCAGTACTTC CASIYLDPYEQYF
TRBJ1-2 TRBV24-1 - TRBD1 TGTGCCACCAGTGAAGGGACAGCGTATGGCTACACCTTC CATSEGTAYGYTF
TRBJ1-4 TRBV19 - TRBD1 TGTGCCAGTAATACAGACAGGGGGCCTAATGAAAAACTGTTTTTT CASNTDRGPNEKLFF
TRBJ1-2 TRBV6-5 - TRBD1 TGTGCCAGCAGGACAGGGGGTGGCTACACCTTC CASRTGGGYTF
TRBJ2-3 TRBV7-9 - - TGTGCCAGCAGCCCGGTGGGAGCGGTGAGGGCCACAGATACGCAGTATTTT CASSPVGAVRATDTQYF
TRBJ1-1 TRBV20-1 - - TGCAGTGCCGGGGAGCCTGAAGCTTTCTTT CSAGEPEAFF
TRBJ1-3 TRBV5-1 - - TGCGCCAGCAGCTTAGCGGGGGGGAGATCCTCTGGAAACACCATATATTTT CASSLAGGRSSGNTIYF
TRBJ2-7 TRBV29-1 - TRBD1 TGCAGCGTCTCCAGGACAGGGGCCTACGAGCAGTACTTC CSVSRTGAYEQYF
TRBJ2-7 TRBV25-1 - - TGTGCCAGCACAGGGACTGTCTACGAGCAGTACTTC CASTGTVYEQYF
TRBJ2-7 TRBV27 - TRBD2 TGTGCCAGCAGTCTAGCGGGAGGGGCCCAGAACGAGCAGTACTTC CASSLAGGAQNEQYF
TRBJ2-5 TRBV4-2 - - TGTGCCAGCAGCCCCTCGAGGGGGAGGGAAGAGACCCAGTACTTC CASSPSRGREETQYF
TRBJ2-7 TRBV5-6 - TRBD2 TGTGCCAGCAGCCATAGCGGGAGAAGCGACGAGCAGTACTTC CASSHSGRSDEQYF
TRBJ1-4 TRBV16 - TRBD1 TGTGCCAGCAGCCCGGGGACAGGGTTTAAAAAACTGTTTTTT CASSPGTGFKKLFF
TRBJ2-2 TRBV7-2 - TRBD1 TGTGCCAGCAGCTTAGCGGAGAGGCGGCAGGGGGTGGGCGGGGAGCTGTTTTTT CASSLAERRQGVGGELFF
TRBJ1-5 TRBV28 - - TGTGCCATCAAAAGGCCCCATAGCAATCAGCCCCAGCATTTT CAIKRPHSNQPQHF
TRBJ1-1 TRBV14 - - TGTGCCAGCAGCCCATGGGGGGGCAGGAACACTGAAGCTTTCTTT CASSPWGGRNTEAFF
TRBJ1-1 TRBV5-1 - - TGCGCCAGCAGCTTTCCAGAAGGGGGTCAGTGGACTGAAGCTTTCTTT CASSFPEGGQWTEAFF
TRBJ2-3 TRBV20-1 - - TGCAGTGCCCAAGGGGCAGCTTCGCAGTATTTT CSAQGAASQYF
TRBJ2-7 TRBV5-1 - - TGCGCCAGCAGCTTCTTCGGGACGGCCAGCTCCTACGAGCAGTACTTC CASSFFGTASSYEQYF
TRBJ2-5 TRBV5-1 - - TGCGCCAGCAGCTTACAGGGTGGAGAGACCCAGTACTTC CASSLQGGETQYF
TRBJ2-4 TRBV7-3 - - TGTGCCAGCAGCCCCACGTCGGACAGATCTTCCAAAAACATTCAGTACTTC CASSPTSDRSSKNIQYF
TRBJ1-2 TRBV7-9 - - TGTGCCAGCAGCTTACACCTTCTGCGAGGTGGCTACACCTTC CASSLHLLRGGYTF
TRBJ1-1 TRBV27 - TRBD1 TGTGCCAGCAGTCTATCGACAGGGGCGGCCACTGAAGCTTTCTTT CASSLSTGAATEAFF
TRBJ1-2 TRBV6-5 - TRBD1 TGTGCCAGCAGGGATTACAGGGGGTCCCTCTATGGCTACACCTTC CASRDYRGSLYGYTF
TRBJ1-2 TRBV2 - TRBD1 TGTGTTAAACAGGGGGTAAGGGATGGCTACACCTTC CVKQGVRDGYTF
TRBJ1-1 TRBV29-1 - TRBD1 TGCAGCGTCAGGACAGGGGTGAACACTGAAGCTTTCTTT CSVRTGVNTEAFF
TRBJ2-5 TRBV28 - TRBD2 TGTGCCAGCAGAGGTAATGGTCTAGCGGGAAGGGAGACCCAGTACTTC CASRGNGLAGRETQYF
TRBJ2-2 TRBV5-1 - TRBD1 TGCGCCAGCAGCCTCGGGACAGGGGTCTCGGGAGTTTCCGGGGAGCTGTTTTTT CASSLGTGVSGVSGELFF
TRBJ1-4 TRBV5-1 - - TGCGCCAGCAGCTTGAGAGGGACACAAGGGGAAAAACTGTTTTTT CASSLRGTQGEKLFF